This TCR beta chain appears in the sequencing data of a study of cytomegalovirus exposure and HLA in healthy donors. A note on this clone: Its target is unknown.

This CDR3 spans 13 amino acids. CDR1 is ENHRY, CDR2 SYGVKD, per germline. V lost 10 bases and J lost 5, with 15 bases in between. Study-level results: The authors later linked a missense DCLRE1C variant to TCR beta V- and J-gene trimming.

60 Vbeta and 13 Jbeta primers were used in PCR. Data came from immunoSEQ multiplex PCR; TCRdb stores just in-frame clones and leaves some out. The data hold 120,000 or so clones, with less than 80% observed a single time. This clonotype was sampled from a woman between 50 and 59 years old in good health and CMV-seronegative. This chain uses TRBV10-3 with TRBJ2-1; TRBD1 might be the D (6 bases). The sample consisted of PBMCs. The CDR3 bases are TGTGCCACCCGGGACAAGCCTGACAATGAGCAGTTCTTC. This translates into CATRDKPDNEQFF.